This T cell receptor (beta chain) is from a study of shared T cell receptors in the human thymus. Profiled with immunoSEQ multiplex PCR; TCRdb holds only in-frame clones, not every one. There are 700,000 or so clones in the sample; approximately 85% occur only once, and about 0.011% lies in the top ten. Germline values: CDR1 SGHVS, CDR2 FNYEAQ. The CDR3 extends over 12 amino acids. Trimming shortened V by 4 bases and J by 6 bases, and 9 bases separated the two germline ends. The sample was also reused in another study, on human thymus T cells. That publication notes: Healthy Finnish infants undergoing corrective surgery for congenital heart defects provided the donor material. Resections from corrective heart surgery supplied the thymus tissue. It looked as if thymic and blood repertoires used V and J genes in a biased way. Related research has reported that thymic repertoires overlap highly among unrelated individuals.

The chain links TRBV7-6 to TRBJ1-1; D is uncertain. The TCR was taken from a girl in the first two years of life with a congenital heart defect. The sequenced sample was thymocytes. This CDR3 is CASSSLVPEAFF. DNA for the CDR3: TGTGCCAGCAGCTCTCTTGTCCCTGAAGCTTTCTTT.